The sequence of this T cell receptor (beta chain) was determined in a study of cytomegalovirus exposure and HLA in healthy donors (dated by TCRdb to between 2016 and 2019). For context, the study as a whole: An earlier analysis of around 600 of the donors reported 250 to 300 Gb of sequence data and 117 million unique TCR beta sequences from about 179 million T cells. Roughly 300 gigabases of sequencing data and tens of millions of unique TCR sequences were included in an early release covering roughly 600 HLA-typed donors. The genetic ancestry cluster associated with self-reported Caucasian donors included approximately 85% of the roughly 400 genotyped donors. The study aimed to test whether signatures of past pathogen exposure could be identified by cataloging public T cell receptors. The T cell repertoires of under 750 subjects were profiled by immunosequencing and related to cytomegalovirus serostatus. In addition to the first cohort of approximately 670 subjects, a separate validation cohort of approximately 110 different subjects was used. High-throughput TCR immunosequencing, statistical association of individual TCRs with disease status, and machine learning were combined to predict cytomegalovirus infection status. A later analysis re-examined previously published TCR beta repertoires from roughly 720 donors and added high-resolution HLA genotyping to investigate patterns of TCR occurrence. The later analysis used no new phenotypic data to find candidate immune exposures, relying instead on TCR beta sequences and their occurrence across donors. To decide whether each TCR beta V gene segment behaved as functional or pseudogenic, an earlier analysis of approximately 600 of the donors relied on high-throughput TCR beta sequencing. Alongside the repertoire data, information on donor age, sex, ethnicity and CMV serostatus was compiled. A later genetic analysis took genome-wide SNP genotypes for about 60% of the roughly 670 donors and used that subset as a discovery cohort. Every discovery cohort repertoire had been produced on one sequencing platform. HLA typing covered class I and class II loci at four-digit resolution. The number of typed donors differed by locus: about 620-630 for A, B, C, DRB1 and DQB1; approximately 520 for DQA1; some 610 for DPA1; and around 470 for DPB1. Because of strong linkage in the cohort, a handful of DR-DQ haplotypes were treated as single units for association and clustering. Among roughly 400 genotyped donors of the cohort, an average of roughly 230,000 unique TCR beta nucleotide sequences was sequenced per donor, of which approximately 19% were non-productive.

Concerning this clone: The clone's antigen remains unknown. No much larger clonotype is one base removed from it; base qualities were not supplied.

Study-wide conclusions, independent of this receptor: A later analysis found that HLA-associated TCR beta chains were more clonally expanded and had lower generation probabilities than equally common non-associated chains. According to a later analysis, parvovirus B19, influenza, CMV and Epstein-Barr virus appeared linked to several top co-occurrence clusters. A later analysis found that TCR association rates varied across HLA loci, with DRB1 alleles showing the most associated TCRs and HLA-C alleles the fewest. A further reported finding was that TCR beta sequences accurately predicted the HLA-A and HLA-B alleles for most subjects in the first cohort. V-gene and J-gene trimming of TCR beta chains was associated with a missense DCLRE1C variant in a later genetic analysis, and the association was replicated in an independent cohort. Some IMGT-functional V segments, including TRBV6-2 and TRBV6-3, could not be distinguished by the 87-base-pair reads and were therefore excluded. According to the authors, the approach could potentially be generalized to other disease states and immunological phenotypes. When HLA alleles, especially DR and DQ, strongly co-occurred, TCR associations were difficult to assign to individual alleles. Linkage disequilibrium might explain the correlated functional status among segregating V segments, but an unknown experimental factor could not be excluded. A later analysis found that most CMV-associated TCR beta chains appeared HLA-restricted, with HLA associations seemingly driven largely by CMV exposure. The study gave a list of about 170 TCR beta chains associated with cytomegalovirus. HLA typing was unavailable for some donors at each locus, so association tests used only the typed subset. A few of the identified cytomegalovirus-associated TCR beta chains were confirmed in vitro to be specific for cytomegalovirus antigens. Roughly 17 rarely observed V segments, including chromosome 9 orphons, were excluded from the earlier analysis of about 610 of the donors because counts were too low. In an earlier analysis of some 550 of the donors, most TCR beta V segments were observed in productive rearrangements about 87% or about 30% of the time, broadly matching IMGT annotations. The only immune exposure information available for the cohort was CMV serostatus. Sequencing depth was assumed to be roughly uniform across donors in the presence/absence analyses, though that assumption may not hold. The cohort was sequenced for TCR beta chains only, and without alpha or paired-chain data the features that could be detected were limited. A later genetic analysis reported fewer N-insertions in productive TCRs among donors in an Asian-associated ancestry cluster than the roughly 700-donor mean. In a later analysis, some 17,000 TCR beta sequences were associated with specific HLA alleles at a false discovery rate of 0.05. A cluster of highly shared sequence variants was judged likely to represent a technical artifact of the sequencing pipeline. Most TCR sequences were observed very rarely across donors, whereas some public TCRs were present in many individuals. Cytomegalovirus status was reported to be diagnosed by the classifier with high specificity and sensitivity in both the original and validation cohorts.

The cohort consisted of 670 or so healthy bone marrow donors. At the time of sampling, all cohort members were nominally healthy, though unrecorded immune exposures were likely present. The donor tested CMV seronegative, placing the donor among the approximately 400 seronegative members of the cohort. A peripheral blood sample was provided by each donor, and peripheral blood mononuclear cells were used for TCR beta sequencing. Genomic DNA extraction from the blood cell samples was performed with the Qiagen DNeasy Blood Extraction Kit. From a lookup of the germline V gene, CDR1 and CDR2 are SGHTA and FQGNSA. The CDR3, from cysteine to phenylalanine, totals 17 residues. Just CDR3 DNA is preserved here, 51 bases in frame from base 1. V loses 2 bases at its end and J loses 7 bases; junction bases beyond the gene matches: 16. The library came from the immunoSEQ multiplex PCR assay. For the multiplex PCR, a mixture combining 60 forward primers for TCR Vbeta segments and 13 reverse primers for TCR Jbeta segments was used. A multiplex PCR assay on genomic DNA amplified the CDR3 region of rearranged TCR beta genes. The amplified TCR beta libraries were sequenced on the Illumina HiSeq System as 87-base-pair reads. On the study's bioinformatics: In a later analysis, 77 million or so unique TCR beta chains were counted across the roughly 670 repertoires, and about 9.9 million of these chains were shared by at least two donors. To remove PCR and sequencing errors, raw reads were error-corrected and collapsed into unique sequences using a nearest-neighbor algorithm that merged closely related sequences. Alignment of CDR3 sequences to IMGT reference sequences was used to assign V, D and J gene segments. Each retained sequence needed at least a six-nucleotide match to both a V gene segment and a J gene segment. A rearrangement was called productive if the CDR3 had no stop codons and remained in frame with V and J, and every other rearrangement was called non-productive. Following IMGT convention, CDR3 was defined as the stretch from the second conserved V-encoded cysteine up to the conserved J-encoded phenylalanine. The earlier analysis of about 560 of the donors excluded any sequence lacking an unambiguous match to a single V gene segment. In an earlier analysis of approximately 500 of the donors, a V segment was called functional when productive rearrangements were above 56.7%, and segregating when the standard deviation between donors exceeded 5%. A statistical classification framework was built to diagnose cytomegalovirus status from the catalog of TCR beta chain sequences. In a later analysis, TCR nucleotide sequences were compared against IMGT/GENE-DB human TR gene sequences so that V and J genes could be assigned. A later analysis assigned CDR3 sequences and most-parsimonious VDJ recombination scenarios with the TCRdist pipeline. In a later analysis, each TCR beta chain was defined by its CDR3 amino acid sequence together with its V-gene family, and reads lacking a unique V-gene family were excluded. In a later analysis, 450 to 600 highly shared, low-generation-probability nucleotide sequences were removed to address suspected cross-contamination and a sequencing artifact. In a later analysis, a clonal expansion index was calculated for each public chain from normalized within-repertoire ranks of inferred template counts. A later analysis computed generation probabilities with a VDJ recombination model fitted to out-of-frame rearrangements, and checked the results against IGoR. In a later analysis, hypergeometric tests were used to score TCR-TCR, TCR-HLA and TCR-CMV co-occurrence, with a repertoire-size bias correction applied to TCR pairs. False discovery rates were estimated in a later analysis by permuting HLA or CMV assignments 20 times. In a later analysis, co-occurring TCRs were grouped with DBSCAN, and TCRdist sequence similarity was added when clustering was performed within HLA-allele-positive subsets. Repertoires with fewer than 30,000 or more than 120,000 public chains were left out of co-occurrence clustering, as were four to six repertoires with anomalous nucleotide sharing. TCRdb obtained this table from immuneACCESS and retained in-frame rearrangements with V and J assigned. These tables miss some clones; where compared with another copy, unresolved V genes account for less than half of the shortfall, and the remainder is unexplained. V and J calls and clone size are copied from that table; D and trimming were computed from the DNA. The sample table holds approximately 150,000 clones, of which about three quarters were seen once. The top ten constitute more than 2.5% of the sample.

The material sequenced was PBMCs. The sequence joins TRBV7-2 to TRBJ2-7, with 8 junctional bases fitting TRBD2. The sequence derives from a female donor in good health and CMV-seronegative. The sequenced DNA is TGTGCCAGCAGCTTACAGCGCGGGGGGCCTTCCCTGGGGGAGCAGTACTTC. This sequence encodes CASSLQRGGPSLGEQYF.